The 14 T cell receptor beta chains reported below all come from one sample, sequenced in a study of T cells in Graves' hyperthyroidism and ophthalmopathy. The CDR3 regions of TCR beta were amplified from RNA transcripts. An initial round of RT-PCR targeting the TCR CDR3 relied on the HTBI primer set. TCRdb re-analysed the multiplex PCR reads in MiXCR, keeping a single row per CDR3 protein. The sample lists approximately 380,000 distinct CDR3 sequences; over 11% were seen once. The sample comprised blood. These receptors were taken from a man in his forties or fifties with Graves' ophthalmopathy.

Comments on this clonotype: A clone one base away is much larger, so this may be a read error. The chain has TRBV2 and TRBJ2-7; D uncertain. Germline-derived CDR1 and CDR2 are SNHLY and FYNNEI. The CDR3 is 14 amino acids. CDR3 amino acids: CASSRAEPSYEQYF. The DNA of the CDR3 is TGCGCCAGCAGCCGTGCAGAACCTTCCTACGAGCAGTACTTC.

The V gene is TRBV12-5, the J gene TRBJ2-7; D tentatively reads TRBD1 or TRBD2 (5 bases each). The V gene lost 6 bases and the J gene lost 2 bases, with 17 bases spanning the gap. CDR3 length: 15 amino acids. Germline lookup yields CDR1 LGHNT and CDR2 FRNRAP. DNA for the CDR3: TGTGCTAGTGGGCGGACGGGACGGCCGGCCTACGAGCAGTACTTC. This encodes CASGRTGRPAYEQYF.

This clonotype was detected ten times or more. This chain uses TRBV3-1 with TRBJ1-3; D is unresolved. The germline V gene has CDR1 LGHDT and CDR2 YNNKEL (reference sequence). V gave up 0 bases and J gave up 7 bases, with 13 bases separating them. The CDR3 covers 15 residues. This CDR3 reads CASSQDWAFRNTIYF. The CDR3 DNA reads TGTGCCAGCAGCCAAGATTGGGCTTTCCGGAACACCATATATTTT.

The table lists this clonotype with many counts. This chain links TRBV2 with TRBJ2-7; D may be TRBD2 (6 bases). This CDR3 region has 17 residues. Germline V lookup: CDR1 SNHLY, CDR2 FYNNEI. With 7 bases removed from V and 0 bases from J, the gap between germline ends came to 22 bases. The CDR3, as DNA: TGTGCCAGCAAACATCTCCGATCAGGGACTGGCTCCTACGAGCAGTACTTC. Translating gives CASKHLRSGTGSYEQYF.

This clonotype was observed many times. This chain connects TRBV3-1 to TRBJ2-3, with 12 bases lining up with TRBD2. This CDR3 has 16 amino acids. Unmatched junction bases numbered 7, after V lost 2 bases and J lost 7 bases. Germline V gene sequence: CDR1 LGHDT, CDR2 YNNKEL (reference sequence). CDR3 residues: CASSQSTSGSRNTQYF. DNA of the CDR3: TGTGCCAGCAGCCAATCGACTAGCGGGAGTCGAAATACGCAGTATTTT.

In DNA form, the CDR3 reads TGTGCCAGCAGCCAGGGGGACAGGACCGGAGATACGCAGTATTTT. Translation gives CASSQGDRTGDTQYF. This chain joins TRBV5-6 and TRBJ2-3; 8 nucleotides match TRBD1. V lost 4 bases to trimming and J lost 5 bases; unmatched junction nucleotides: 9. The germline V gene has CDR1 SGHDT and CDR2 YYEEEE. This CDR3 has 15 residues.

In this sample, this clonotype turned up many times. The chain has TRBV5-4 and TRBJ1-2, with D possibly matching TRBD1 (5 bases). Trimming removed 5 bases at V and 4 bases at J, with 12 bases between. The CDR3 loop spans 13 amino acids. The germline CDR1 and CDR2 sequences are SGHNT and YYREEE (reference sequence). CDR3 nucleotides: TGTGCCAGCAGGGCCGGGACCTTCTATGGCTACACCTTC. This gives the protein CASRAGTFYGYTF.

The sample holds many counts of this clonotype. The V gene is TRBV11-2, the J gene TRBJ1-2; D gene unclear. The CDR3 loop spans 13 amino acids. The V end lost 2 bases, the J end lost 7 bases, and 11 bases lay between the germline ends. CDR1 and CDR2 from the germline V gene are SGHAT and FQNNGV. CDR3 region: CASSLLPSGGYTF. As DNA, the CDR3 is TGTGCCAGCAGCTTACTCCCGTCTGGTGGCTACACCTTC.

A few counts support this clonotype. A read error may explain this, as a much larger clone is one base away. The chain uses TRBV10-3 and TRBJ2-5; 7 bases are a match to TRBD2. The CDR3 runs 13 residues. With 7 bases clipped from V and 1 base from J, the junction kept 3 bases outside the gene matches. Looked up from germline, CDR1 is ENHRY and CDR2 is SYGVKD. The CDR3 loop is CAINRTSQETQYF. CDR3 bases: TGTGCCATCAACCGGACTAGCCAAGAGACCCAGTACTTC.

This clonotype was detected many times. The rearrangement links TRBV28 to TRBJ2-3, with TRBD2 as a possible D gene (5 bases). Between the trimmed V and J ends, which lost 3 bases and 1 base, there was a span of 11 bases. Germline V gene data show CDR1 as MDHEN and CDR2 as SYDVKM. The CDR3 totals 15 residues. CDR3 amino acids: CASSFSSGGTDTQYF. The CDR3, as DNA: TGTGCCAGCAGTTTTTCGTCCGGGGGCACAGATACGCAGTATTTT.

This clonotype came up many times. DNA of the CDR3: TGTGCCAGCAGCTTAACAGTACTAAAGAACTACGAGCAGTACTTC. Its protein product is CASSLTVLKNYEQYF. The chain carries TRBV11-3 and TRBJ2-7; D is unclear. V was pared by 2 bases and J by 3 bases, with 14 bases between. Germline V gene sequence: CDR1 SGHNT, CDR2 YENEEA. This CDR3 has 15 residues.

Remarks on this clonotype: A junction boundary mismatches the germline segment, possibly from a read error. The chain employs TRBV9 and TRBJ1-1; D gene uncertain. This CDR3 contains 14 residues. The germline gives CDR1 SGDLS, CDR2 YYNGEE. The CDR3 is CASSVEVESTEAFF. As DNA, the CDR3 is TGTGCCAGCAGCGTAGAAGTAGAATCCACTGAGGCTTTCTTT.

Ten or more counts support this clonotype. The genes are TRBV20-1 and TRBJ1-1, with a weak D call TRBD1 (5 bases). Per germline, CDR1 DFQATT and CDR2 SNEGSKA (reference sequence). This CDR3 is built from 14 residues. V was shortened by 0 bases and J by 2 bases, with 10 bases between the two germline ends. The CDR3 sequence: CSARDYRLNTEAFF. CDR3 coding DNA: TGCAGTGCTAGAGATTACAGGCTAAACACTGAAGCTTTCTTT.

As concerns this clonotype: As the CDR3 is not closed by the conserved phenylalanine or tryptophan, this likely results from a read error. V is TRBV5-1 and J is TRBJ2-7; D gene ambiguous. This CDR3 spans 16 amino acids. The V end was cut by 4 bases, the J end by 3 bases, with 20 bases between. Germline loops: CDR1 SGHRS, CDR2 YFSETQ. The CDR3 DNA follows: TGCGCCAGCAGCCCGCGACTCAGACAACGTAGCTACGAGCAGTACTCC. This translates into CASSPRLRQRSYEQYS.